The 22 T cell receptor beta chains given below trace back to one sample, sequenced in a study of blood T cells in healthy people across ages. It was with a sample-barcoded 5' primer and a J-beta primer mix that a second PCR of roughly 7 to 12 cycles was run. TCRdb passed the 5' RACE reads through MiXCR, listing each CDR3 protein once. The sample lists around 1.5 million distinct CDR3 sequences, about 31% occurring once. Material: blood. The receptors originated from a woman aged 25 to 39 in good health.

The chain uses TRBV19 and TRBJ1-2; no clear D gene. CDR3 length: 16 residues. The germline gives CDR1 LNHDA, CDR2 SQIVND (reference sequence). Trimming took 3 bases from V and 4 from J, leaving 18 bases between them. CDR3 coding DNA: TGTGCCAGTAGTATTGATCTATCCTCGTCGGTCTATGGCTACACCTTC. This gives the protein CASSIDLSSSVYGYTF. The full variable domain, its missing parts supplied by reference TRBV19 and TRBJ1-2, is DGGITQSPKYLFRKEGQNVTLSCEQNLNHDAMYWYRQDPGQGLRLIYYSQIVNDFQKGDIAEGYSVSREKKESFPLTVTSAQKNPTAFYLCASSIDLSSSVYGYTFGSGTRLTVV.

This chain connects TRBV29-1 to TRBJ2-1; D is ambiguous. The length of the CDR3 is 13 residues. The V end lost 0 bases, the J end lost 7 bases, and 10 bases lay between the germline ends. CDR1 and CDR2 (germline): SQVTM, ANQGSEA. This chain's CDR3 is CSVEDLADNEQFF. The CDR3 coding sequence is TGCAGCGTTGAAGATCTGGCGGATAATGAGCAGTTCTTC.

The chain has TRBV7-6 and TRBJ2-3; 9 bases line up with TRBD2. The V segment lost 6 bases and the J segment 5 bases; nucleotides outside the gene matches: 12. CDR1 and CDR2 from the germline V gene are SGHVS and FNYEAQ. The CDR3 consists of 16 residues. CDR3 sequence (DNA): TGTGCCAGCAGTTCACGGAGGCGGGAGGGCCGAGATACGCAGTATTTT. Translated, it gives CASSSRRREGRDTQYF.

In its sample, this clonotype was seen once. Sequence at one end of the junction differs from germline and may be a read error. V is TRBV4-1 and J is TRBJ2-1; the D gene could be TRBD1 or TRBD2 (7 bases each). The CDR3 consists of 14 residues. CDR1 and CDR2 (germline): MGHRA, YSYEKL. The CDR3 coding sequence is TGCGCCAGCGGCCAGGGGGGGGCCTACAATGAGCAGTTCTTC. It yields the protein CASGQGGAYNEQFF.

This chain links TRBV4-1 with TRBJ1-2, with D perhaps matching TRBD1 (6 bases). The germline V and J ends were trimmed by 1 base and 5 bases, with 14 bases remaining between them. This CDR3 has 15 amino acids. The germline V gene encodes CDR1 MGHRA and CDR2 YSYEKL. In DNA, the CDR3 is TGCGCCAGCAGCCAAGTCGACAGGAGTAGGTATGGCTACACCTTC. Protein: CASSQVDRSRYGYTF.

The V gene is TRBV27, the J gene TRBJ2-3; D perhaps matches TRBD2 (6 bases). The germline gives CDR1 MNHEY, CDR2 SMNVEV (reference sequence). CDR3 length: 15 residues. Trimming removed 5 bases from V and 5 bases from J, with 17 bases in between. In DNA form, the CDR3 reads TGTGCCAGCAGTCCATTCCCGGGACTTCAAGATACGCAGTATTTT. This sequence encodes CASSPFPGLQDTQYF.

The chain combines TRBV3-1 with TRBJ2-7, with 7 positions matching TRBD2. The CDR3 spans 13 residues. V trimming: 1 base; J trimming: 6 bases; junction bases outside the gene matches: 3. Germline V gene sequence: CDR1 LGHDT, CDR2 YNNKEL (reference sequence). CDR3 loop: CASSQGSGPEQYF. The CDR3 DNA follows: TGTGCCAGCAGCCAAGGTAGCGGGCCCGAGCAGTACTTC.

This clonotype occurred a few times. The chain couples TRBV20-1 to TRBJ2-3, with 7 bases identical to TRBD1. CDR3 length equals 14 residues. Trimming took 2 bases from V and 3 from J; bases not matched to a gene: 5. The germline V gene encodes CDR1 DFQATT and CDR2 SNEGSKA (reference sequence). CDR3 DNA: TGCAGTGCTAGAAAACCGGGACAGACAGATACGCAGTATTTT. It codes for CSARKPGQTDTQYF.

The chain combines TRBV12-3 or TRBV12-4 with TRBJ1-2; 8 bases match TRBD1. The CDR3 is 14 amino acids. V lost 2 bases and J lost 3; bases outside the gene matches: 2. The CDR3 nucleotides are TGTGCCAGCAGTTTACAGGGGGCGTACTATGGCTACACCTTC. It yields the protein CASSLQGAYYGYTF.

The rearrangement uses TRBV2 and TRBJ2-1; D unclear. The CDR3 runs 10 residues. Trimming cost V 7 bases and J 7 bases, with 5 bases left between them. Germline values: CDR1 SNHLY, CDR2 FYNNEI. As DNA, the CDR3 is TGTGCCAGCAAGGAGAATGAGCAGTTCTTC. Translating gives CASKENEQFF.

The CDR3 nucleotides are TGTGCCAGCAGCACGCGGGACTTACAAACAGATACGCAGTATTTT. As protein: CASSTRDLQTDTQYF. The rearrangement uses TRBV21-1 and TRBJ2-3; whether TRBD2, the table's D call, matches the DNA was not checked. TRBV21-1 is a documented pseudogene. This CDR3 contains 15 residues.

The sample holds a few counts of this clonotype. The chain uses TRBV4-1 and TRBJ2-7, with D perhaps matching TRBD2 (6 bases). The germline CDR1 and CDR2 sequences are MGHRA and YSYEKL. V shed 3 bases and J shed 2 bases, with 17 bases lying between them. CDR3 size: 16 residues. This chain's CDR3 is CASSQGRGTATYEQYF. CDR3 sequence (DNA): TGCGCCAGCAGCCAGGGCCGGGGGACGGCAACCTACGAGCAGTACTTC.

This clonotype was seen ten or more times. The J gene is TRBJ1-2, the V gene TRBV6-1, with D hard to call. V was clipped by 5 bases and J by 4 bases, with 11 bases between them. The germline gives CDR1 MNHNS, CDR2 SASEGT. The CDR3 is 13 residues long. The DNA of the CDR3 is TGTGCCAGCAGTCTGGATGCCGTCTATGGCTACACCTTC. It translates to CASSLDAVYGYTF.

V usage is TRBV7-9 and J usage is TRBJ1-4; D uncertain. Trimming cost V 3 bases and J 3 bases, with 11 bases left between them. Germline assignment: CDR1 SEHNR and CDR2 FQNEAQ (reference sequence). The CDR3 runs to 15 residues. Written as DNA, the CDR3 is TGTGCCAGCAGCTTCTTCCTGGCCGCTAATGAAAAACTGTTTTTT. This codes for CASSFFLAANEKLFF.

This clonotype was detected a few times. This CDR3 reads CSAIETGQGSYEQYF. CDR3 sequence (DNA): TGCAGTGCTATAGAAACGGGACAGGGATCCTACGAGCAGTACTTC. The genes are TRBV20-1 and TRBJ2-7; 9 bases map to TRBD1. Germline CDR1 reads DFQATT; CDR2 reads SNEGSKA (reference sequence). The CDR3 has 15 residues. The trim removed 4 bases at V and 1 base at J, leaving 8 bases unmatched.

On this clonotype: With a much larger clone just one base away, this may be a read error. This chain uses TRBV29-1 with TRBJ2-5, with a tentative D call TRBD1 (5 bases). The CDR3 length is 13 residues. Germline V gene data show CDR1 as SQVTM and CDR2 as ANQGSEA. The CDR3 loop reads CSGELGQGETQYF. The CDR3 DNA follows: TGCAGCGGTGAATTGGGCCAGGGAGAGACCCAGTACTTC.

This clonotype was seen more than once but under ten times. The chain joins TRBV5-1 to TRBJ2-3, with 8 bases fitting TRBD2. CDR1 is SGHRS and CDR2 is YFSETQ in the germline V gene. V gave up 1 base and J gave up 2 bases; unmatched junction bases: 6. This CDR3 contains 16 residues. Here the CDR3 reads CASSLMVAGPTDTQYF. The DNA of the CDR3 is TGCGCCAGCAGCTTGATGGTAGCGGGGCCCACAGATACGCAGTATTTT.

CDR3 sequence (DNA): TGTGCCAGCAGTCCTACAGGGGGCCCGGATGGGGAGCAGTACTTC. Protein product: CASSPTGGPDGEQYF. The chain is built from TRBV7-6 and TRBJ2-7, with 9 bases that match TRBD1. Germline V lookup: CDR1 SGHVS, CDR2 FNYEAQ. V shed 6 bases and J 7 bases; nucleotides not matched to a gene: 13. CDR3 length: 15 amino acids.

The chain is built from TRBV6-1 and TRBJ2-5, with unresolved D. There are 15 residues in the CDR3. V lost 2 bases, J lost 1 base, and 11 bases lay in between. CDR1 and CDR2 from the germline V gene are MNHNS and SASEGT. The CDR3 sequence: CASSEFPSRQETQYF. CDR3 DNA sequence: TGTGCCAGCAGTGAATTCCCATCCCGCCAAGAGACCCAGTACTTC.

This clonotype was recorded once. The genes are TRBV3-1 and TRBJ2-1, with 9 nucleotides matching TRBD2. Germline values: CDR1 LGHDT, CDR2 YNNKEL (reference sequence). The V gene end was trimmed by 0 bases and the J gene end by 4 bases; junction bases not matched to a gene: 22. This CDR3 has 22 amino acids. The CDR3, as DNA: TGTGCCAGCAGCCAAGAGAAGGTCGCGGGAATGATGGGACTAGCAGAGTACAATGAGCAGTTCTTC. The encoded protein is CASSQEKVAGMMGLAEYNEQFF.

This clonotype was seen only a few times. The chain carries TRBV20-1 and TRBJ2-3; 10 bases agree with TRBD2. V trimming: 5 bases; J trimming: 0 bases; junction bases outside the gene matches: 8. CDR3 length: 16 residues. CDR1 is DFQATT, CDR2 SNEGSKA, per germline (reference sequence). DNA for the CDR3: TGCAGTGCTGTTGCACTAGCGGGATTTAGCACAGATACGCAGTATTTT. Its protein product is CSAVALAGFSTDTQYF.

DNA of the CDR3: TGCAGTGCTAGCACCGGACAGGGCTACTATGGCTACACCTTC. Protein sequence: CSASTGQGYYGYTF. The chain links TRBV20-1 to TRBJ1-2, with 8 bases lining up with TRBD1. Germline loops: CDR1 DFQATT, CDR2 SNEGSKA (reference sequence). CDR3 length: 14 residues. V gave up 3 bases and J gave up 3 bases; unmatched junction bases: 6.